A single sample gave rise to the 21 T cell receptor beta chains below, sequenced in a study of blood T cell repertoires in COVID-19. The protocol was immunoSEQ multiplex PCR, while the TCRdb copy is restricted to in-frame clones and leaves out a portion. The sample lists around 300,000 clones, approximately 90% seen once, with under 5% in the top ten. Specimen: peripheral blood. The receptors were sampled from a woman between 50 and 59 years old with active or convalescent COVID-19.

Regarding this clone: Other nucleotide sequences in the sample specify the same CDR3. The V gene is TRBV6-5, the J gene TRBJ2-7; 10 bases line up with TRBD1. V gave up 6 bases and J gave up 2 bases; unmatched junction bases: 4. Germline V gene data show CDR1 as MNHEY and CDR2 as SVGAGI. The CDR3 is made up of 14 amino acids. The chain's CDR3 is CASSRGQGPYEQYF. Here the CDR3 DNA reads TGTGCCAGCAGCCGGGGACAGGGGCCCTACGAGCAGTACTTC.

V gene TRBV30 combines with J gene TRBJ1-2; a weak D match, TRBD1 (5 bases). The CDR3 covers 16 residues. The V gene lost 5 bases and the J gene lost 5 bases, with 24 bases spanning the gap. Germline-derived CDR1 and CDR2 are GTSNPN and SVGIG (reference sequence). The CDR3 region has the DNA TGTGCCTGGCTCCCGGGGGGGACCATAAACTCATATGGCTACACCTTC. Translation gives CAWLPGGTINSYGYTF.

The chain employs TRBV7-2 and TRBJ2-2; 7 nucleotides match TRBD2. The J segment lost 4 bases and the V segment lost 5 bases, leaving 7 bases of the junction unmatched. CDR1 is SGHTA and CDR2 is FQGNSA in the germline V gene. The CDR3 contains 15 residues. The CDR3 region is CASSPRLAGTGELFF. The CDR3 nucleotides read TGTGCCAGCAGCCCCAGACTAGCAGGCACCGGGGAGCTGTTTTTT.

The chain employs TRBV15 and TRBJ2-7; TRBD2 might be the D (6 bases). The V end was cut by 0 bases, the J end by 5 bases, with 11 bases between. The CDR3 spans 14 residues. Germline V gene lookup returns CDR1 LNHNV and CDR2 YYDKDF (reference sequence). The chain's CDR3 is CATSREESGDEQYF. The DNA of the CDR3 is TGTGCCACCAGCAGAGAGGAGTCGGGGGACGAGCAGTACTTC.

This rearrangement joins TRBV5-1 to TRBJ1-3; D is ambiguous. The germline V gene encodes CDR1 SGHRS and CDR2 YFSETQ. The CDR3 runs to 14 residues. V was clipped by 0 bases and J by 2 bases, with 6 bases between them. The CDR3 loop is CASSLVGAGNTIYF. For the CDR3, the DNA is TGCGCCAGCAGCTTGGTCGGAGCTGGAAACACCATATATTTT.

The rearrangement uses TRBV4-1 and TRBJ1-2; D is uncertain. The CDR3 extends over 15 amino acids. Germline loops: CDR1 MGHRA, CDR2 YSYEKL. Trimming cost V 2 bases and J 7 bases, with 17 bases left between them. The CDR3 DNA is TGCGCCAGCAGCCAACCCAAAGGAGACCTGTCTGGCTACACCTTC. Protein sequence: CASSQPKGDLSGYTF.

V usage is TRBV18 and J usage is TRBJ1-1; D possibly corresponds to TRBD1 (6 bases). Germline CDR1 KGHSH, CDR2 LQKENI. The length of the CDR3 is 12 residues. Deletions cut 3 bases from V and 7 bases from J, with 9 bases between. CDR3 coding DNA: TGTGCCAGCTCACCGATGGACAGTGAAGCTTTCTTT. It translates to CASSPMDSEAFF.

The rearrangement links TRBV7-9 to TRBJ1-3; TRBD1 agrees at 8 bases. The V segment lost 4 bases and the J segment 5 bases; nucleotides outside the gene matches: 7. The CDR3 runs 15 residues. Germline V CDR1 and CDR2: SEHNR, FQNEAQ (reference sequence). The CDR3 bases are TGTGCCAGCAGCTCAGACAGGGGTGGACGAAACACCATATATTTT. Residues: CASSSDRGGRNTIYF. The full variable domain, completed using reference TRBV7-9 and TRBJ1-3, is DTGVSQNPRHKITKRGQNVTFRCDPISEHNRLYWYRQTLGQGPEFLTYFQNEAQLEKSRLLSDRFSAERPKGSFSTLEIQRTEQGDSAMYLCASSSDRGGRNTIYFGEGSWLTVV.

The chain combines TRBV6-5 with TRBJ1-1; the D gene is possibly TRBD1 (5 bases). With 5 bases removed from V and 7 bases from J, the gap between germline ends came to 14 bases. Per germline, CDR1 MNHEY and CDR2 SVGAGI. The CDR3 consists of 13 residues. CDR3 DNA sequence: TGTGCCAGCAGTAGGAGGGACGACAGTGAAGCTTTCTTT. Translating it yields CASSRRDDSEAFF.

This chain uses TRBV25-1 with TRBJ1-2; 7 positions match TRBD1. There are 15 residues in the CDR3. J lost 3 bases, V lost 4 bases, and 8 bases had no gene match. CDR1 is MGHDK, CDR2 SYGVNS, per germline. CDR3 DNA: TGTGCCAGCAGTGGAAGAAGGGGGCAGGACTATGGCTACACCTTC. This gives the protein CASSGRRGQDYGYTF.

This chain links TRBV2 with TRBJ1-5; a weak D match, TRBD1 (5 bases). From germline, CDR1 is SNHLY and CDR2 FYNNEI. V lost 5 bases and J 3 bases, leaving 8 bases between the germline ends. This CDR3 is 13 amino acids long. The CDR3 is CASSRGDNQPQHF. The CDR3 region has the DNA TGTGCCAGCAGTCGGGGGGACAATCAGCCCCAGCATTTT.

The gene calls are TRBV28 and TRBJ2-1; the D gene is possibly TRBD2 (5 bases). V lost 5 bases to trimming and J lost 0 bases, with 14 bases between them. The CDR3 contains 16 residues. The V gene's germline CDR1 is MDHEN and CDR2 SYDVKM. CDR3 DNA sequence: TGTGCCAGCAGTGAATTGAGCGGAAGCTCCTACAATGAGCAGTTCTTC. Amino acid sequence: CASSELSGSSYNEQFF.

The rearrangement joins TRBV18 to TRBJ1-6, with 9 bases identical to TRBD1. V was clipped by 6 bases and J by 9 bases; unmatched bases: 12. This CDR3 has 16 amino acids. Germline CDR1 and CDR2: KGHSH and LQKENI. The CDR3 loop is CASSNWGQGSTSPLHF. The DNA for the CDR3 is TGTGCCAGCTCTAATTGGGGACAGGGCTCGACTTCACCCCTCCACTTT.

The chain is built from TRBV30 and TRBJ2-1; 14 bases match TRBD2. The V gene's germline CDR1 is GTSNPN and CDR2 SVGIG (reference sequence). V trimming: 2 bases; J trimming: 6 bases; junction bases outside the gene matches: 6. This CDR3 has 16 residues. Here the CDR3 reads CAWSTRLAGGGNEQFF. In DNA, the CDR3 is TGTGCCTGGAGTACCCGACTAGCGGGAGGGGGCAATGAGCAGTTCTTC.

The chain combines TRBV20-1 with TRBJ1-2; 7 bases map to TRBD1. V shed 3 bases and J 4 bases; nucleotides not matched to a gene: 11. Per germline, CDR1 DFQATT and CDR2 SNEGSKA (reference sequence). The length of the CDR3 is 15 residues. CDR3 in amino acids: CSASPRDSGPYGYTF. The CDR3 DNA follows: TGCAGTGCTAGTCCCAGGGACAGCGGGCCCTATGGCTACACCTTC.

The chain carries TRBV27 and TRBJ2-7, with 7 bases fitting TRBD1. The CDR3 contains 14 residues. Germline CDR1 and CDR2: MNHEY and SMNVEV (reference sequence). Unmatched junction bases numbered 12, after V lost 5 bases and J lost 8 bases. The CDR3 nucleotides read TGTGCCAGCAGTCAAACCTCGACAGGGTTACAGCAGTACTTC. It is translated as CASSQTSTGLQQYF.

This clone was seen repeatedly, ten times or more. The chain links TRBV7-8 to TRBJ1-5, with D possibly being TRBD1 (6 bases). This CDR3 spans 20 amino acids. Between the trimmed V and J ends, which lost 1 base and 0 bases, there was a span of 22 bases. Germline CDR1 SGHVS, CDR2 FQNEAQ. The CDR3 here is CASSLVTGLARTYSNQPQHF. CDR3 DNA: TGTGCCAGCAGCTTAGTGACAGGCCTTGCCCGGACTTATAGCAATCAGCCCCAGCATTTT.

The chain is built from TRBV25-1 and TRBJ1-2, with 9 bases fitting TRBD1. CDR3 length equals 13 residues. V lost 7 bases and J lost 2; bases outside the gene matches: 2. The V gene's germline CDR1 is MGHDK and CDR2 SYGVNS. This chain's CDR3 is CASTDRGNYGYTF. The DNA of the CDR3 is TGTGCCAGCACGGACAGGGGCAACTATGGCTACACCTTC.

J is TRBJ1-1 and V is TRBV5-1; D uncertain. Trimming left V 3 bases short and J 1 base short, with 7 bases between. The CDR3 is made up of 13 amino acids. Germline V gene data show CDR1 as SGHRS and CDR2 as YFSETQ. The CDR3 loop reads CASSSRTNTEAFF. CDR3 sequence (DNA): TGCGCCAGCAGCTCCAGAACGAACACTGAAGCTTTCTTT. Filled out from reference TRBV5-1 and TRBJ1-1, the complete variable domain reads KAGVTQTPRYLIKTRGQQVTLSCSPISGHRSVSWYQQTPGQGLQFLFEYFSETQRNKGNFPGRFSGRQFSNSRSEMNVSTLELGDSALYLCASSSRTNTEAFFGQGTRLTVV.

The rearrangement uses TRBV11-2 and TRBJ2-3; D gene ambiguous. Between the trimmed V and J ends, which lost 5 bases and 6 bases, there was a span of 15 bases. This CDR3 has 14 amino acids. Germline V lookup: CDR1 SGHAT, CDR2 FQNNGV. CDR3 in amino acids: CASSPAANGDTQYF. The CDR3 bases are TGTGCCAGCAGCCCCGCGGCGAATGGGGATACGCAGTATTTT.

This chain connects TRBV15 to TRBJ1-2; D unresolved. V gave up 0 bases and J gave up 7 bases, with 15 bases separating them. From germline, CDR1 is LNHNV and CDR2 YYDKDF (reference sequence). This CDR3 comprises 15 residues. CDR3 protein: CATSRDYQFYVGYTF. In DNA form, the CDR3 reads TGTGCCACCAGCAGAGATTATCAGTTTTATGTTGGCTACACCTTC.